Following are 3 T cell receptor beta chains from one sample sequenced in a study of cytotoxic CD8 clonotypes in ibrutinib-treated CLL. Using immunoSEQ multiplex PCR, the repertoire was profiled, and TCRdb retains in-frame clones only, with some absent. Seen here are hundreds of thousands of clones, roughly three quarters observed once, and the top ten hold more than 4.5%. The source was PBMCs, collected after 12 months of ibrutinib treatment. These receptors were collected from a human donor with chronic lymphocytic leukemia.

This chain links TRBV19 with TRBJ1-1; TRBD1 matches 7 bases. CDR3 size: 14 residues. Germline lookup yields CDR1 LNHDA and CDR2 SQIVND (reference sequence). The J segment lost 4 bases and the V segment lost 6 bases, leaving 8 bases of the junction unmatched. The DNA of the CDR3 is TGTGCCAGTAGATCCGGACAGGTCCGCACTGAAGCTTTCTTT. It is translated as CASRSGQVRTEAFF.

V is TRBV29-1 and J is TRBJ1-1; D not certain. The CDR3 has 12 residues. V was cut by 6 bases and J by 1 base, with 9 bases left in between. Germline V CDR1 and CDR2: SQVTM, ANQGSEA. CDR3 sequence reads: CSVITGNTEAFF. CDR3 bases: TGCAGCGTGATAACTGGGAACACTGAAGCTTTCTTT.

This chain connects TRBV19 to TRBJ1-2; D is ambiguous. The V gene's germline CDR1 is LNHDA and CDR2 SQIVND (reference sequence). The CDR3 has 17 residues. The V and J ends lost 0 bases and 8 bases respectively, with 22 bases between them. The CDR3 sequence: CASSIDLAGGVDSGYTF. CDR3 bases: TGTGCCAGTAGTATAGACCTTGCTGGCGGCGTCGATTCAGGCTACACCTTC.